This TCR beta chain was documented in a study of blood T cell repertoires in COVID-19. How the authors handled the data: Quantification of nucleated cells was approximated via reference gene primer amplification. Method: immunoSEQ multiplex PCR; TCRdb's copy keeps in-frame clones and lacks some. D and trimming come from the DNA, and the V and J calls and clone size come from that table. Of about 290,000 clones listed, approximately 86% were seen once; the top ten hold 4.1%. The table lists this clone with a few counts. CDR1 and CDR2 from the germline V gene are SGHNT and YENEEA. This CDR3 is built from 18 residues. Trimming took 5 bases from V and 3 from J, leaving 25 bases between them.

This clonotype was sampled from a woman between 50 and 59 years old with active or convalescent COVID-19. The specimen was peripheral blood. V is TRBV11-3 and J is TRBJ2-5; tentative D call: TRBD2 (5 bases). The CDR3 region is CASSPGRGSISREETQYF. The DNA of the CDR3 is TGTGCCAGCAGCCCTGGCCGTGGGAGTATATCGAGGGAAGAGACCCAGTACTTC.